This T cell receptor beta chain was recorded in a study of cytomegalovirus exposure and HLA in healthy donors. PCR used 60 Vbeta primers and 13 Jbeta primers. Here immunoSEQ multiplex PCR was the method, and the copy in TCRdb shows in-frame clones only, minus some. Of 60,000 to 85,000 clones listed, around 69% are singletons. Sequencing used PBMCs. The receptor comes from a human donor in good health.

The CDR3 region is CASSGGLAGDNEQFF. CDR3 DNA: TGCGCCAGCAGCGGTGGACTAGCGGGGGACAATGAGCAGTTCTTC. The chain is built from TRBV5-1 and TRBJ2-1, with TRBD2 matching 13 bases. The CDR3 length is 15 residues. The germline V gene encodes CDR1 SGHRS and CDR2 YFSETQ. V shed 4 bases and J 5 bases; nucleotides not matched to a gene: 3. Combining the CDR3 with reference TRBV5-1 and TRBJ2-1 gives the whole variable domain KAGVTQTPRYLIKTRGQQVTLSCSPISGHRSVSWYQQTPGQGLQFLFEYFSETQRNKGNFPGRFSGRQFSNSRSEMNVSTLELGDSALYLCASSGGLAGDNEQFFGPGTRLTVL.